These 21 T cell receptor beta chains were all obtained from the same sample, sequenced in a study of T cell responses to AZD1222 COVID-19 vaccine (dated by TCRdb to about 2021). Taken with the paper, the label for time point translates to: baseline before first vaccination. Library preparation was by the immunoSEQ multiplex PCR assay. Held by TCRdb, this immuneACCESS table contains in-frame sequences only and omits some clones. Under half of the omission traces to an unresolved V gene where checked; the cause of the rest is unknown. Across this sample there are about 120,000 clones, with about nine tenths seen only once. The ten largest clonotypes hold approximately 1.2% of the sample. The starting material was peripheral blood, obtained on day 0 of AZD1222 vaccination. The receptors were sampled from an adult in good health.

The V gene is TRBV11-2, the J gene TRBJ1-5; 7 bases fit TRBD1. CDR1 is SGHAT, CDR2 FQNNGV, per germline. The CDR3 is made up of 15 amino acids. The V and J ends lost 4 bases and 3 bases, in that order; junction bases with no gene match: 6. CDR3 in DNA: TGTGCCAGCAGCTACTACACAGGGGCCAATCAGCCCCAGCATTTT. Translating gives CASSYYTGANQPQHF.

This sequence joins TRBV5-1 and TRBJ2-7; tentatively, D is TRBD1 (6 bases). The V end lost 3 bases, the J end lost 3 bases, and 10 bases lay between the germline ends. The CDR3 is 13 amino acids. Per germline, CDR1 SGHRS and CDR2 YFSETQ. The CDR3 region is CASSSNRDYEQYF. The CDR3 nucleotides are TGCGCCAGCAGCTCCAACAGGGACTACGAGCAGTACTTC.

This clone was observed a handful of times. V gene TRBV6-5 combines with J gene TRBJ1-2; 8 bases fit TRBD1. This CDR3 has 13 amino acids. Looked up from germline, CDR1 is MNHEY and CDR2 is SVGAGI. The trim removed 5 bases at V and 8 bases at J, leaving 7 bases unmatched. The chain's CDR3 is CASSPRGLEGYTF. Here the CDR3 DNA reads TGTGCCAGCAGTCCCAGGGGGCTAGAAGGCTACACCTTC.

This clone has a handful of counts. The rearrangement joins TRBV27 to TRBJ2-7; D is unresolved. Germline CDR1 is MNHEY and CDR2 is SMNVEV (reference sequence). CDR3 length equals 13 residues. Trimming removed 2 bases from V and 3 bases from J, with 8 bases in between. The CDR3 reads CASSLSVGYEQYF. CDR3 nucleotide sequence: TGTGCCAGCAGTTTAAGTGTGGGCTACGAGCAGTACTTC.

The chain couples TRBV3-1 (or the pseudogene TRBV3-2) to TRBJ1-2; no definite D call. CDR3 length: 16 residues. Trimming removed 1 base at V and 3 bases at J, with 15 bases between. Germline V gives CDR1 LGHDT, CDR2 YNNKEL (reference sequence). CDR3 nucleotides: TGTGCCAGCAGCCAAGGGAGACAAATCAAATACTATGGCTACACCTTC. Amino acid sequence: CASSQGRQIKYYGYTF.

This chain joins TRBV27 and TRBJ1-6; D is unresolved. The CDR3 is 18 residues long. The germline V gene has CDR1 MNHEY and CDR2 SMNVEV (reference sequence). The ends were cut back, 3 bases at V and 4 bases at J, with 19 bases in the middle. CDR3 sequence (DNA): TGTGCCAGCAGTTTGGTACAGCCATCTAACTATTATAATTCACCCCTCCACTTT. It yields the protein CASSLVQPSNYYNSPLHF.

This chain links TRBV28 with TRBJ1-5; 10 bases agree with TRBD1. The CDR3 loop spans 16 amino acids. J lost 7 bases, V lost 6 bases, and 12 bases had no gene match. CDR1 and CDR2 from the germline V gene are MDHEN and SYDVKM. The CDR3 DNA reads as TGTGCCAGCAGCCCAAACTTCGGACAGGGGGGCCAGCCCCAGCATTTT. Protein product: CASSPNFGQGGQPQHF.

V is TRBV21-1 and J is TRBJ2-3; TRBD1, the D gene given by the table, was not confirmed from the DNA. TRBV21-1 is tagged as a pseudogene. The CDR3 contains 15 residues. CDR3 in amino acids: CASRAQGLSTDTQYF. The CDR3 DNA reads TGTGCCAGCAGAGCCCAGGGTCTGAGCACAGATACGCAGTATTTT.

The CDR3 DNA reads TGTGCCAGCTCACCAACAAGGGACGGCTACGAGCAGTACTTC. Translation: CASSPTRDGYEQYF. The chain uses TRBV18 and TRBJ2-7; either TRBD1 or TRBD2 may fit D (5 bases each). Trimming removed 2 bases from V and 3 bases from J, with 11 bases in between. CDR1 and CDR2 (germline): KGHSH, LQKENI. There are 14 residues in the CDR3.

The chain combines TRBV12-2 with TRBJ1-4; TRBD1 is the table's D call and was not checked against the DNA. TRBV12-2 counts as a pseudogene. The length of the CDR3 is 16 residues. CDR3 amino acids: CASRWGGTGRFGKLFF. The CDR3 DNA is TGTGCAAGTCGCTGGGGAGGGACAGGGCGTTTTGGAAAACTGTTTTTT.

The gene calls are TRBV19 and TRBJ2-2; D may be TRBD2 (6 bases). The V end was cut by 6 bases, the J end by 5 bases, with 19 bases between. This CDR3 spans 16 amino acids. The germline V gene has CDR1 LNHDA and CDR2 SQIVND (reference sequence). CDR3 protein: CASSDSEGSGTGELFF. In DNA, the CDR3 is TGTGCCAGTAGCGATTCGGAGGGTTCTGGGACCGGGGAGCTGTTTTTT.

The count of this clone is one. The chain has TRBV7-8 and TRBJ2-2; possibly TRBD2 for D (6 bases). Germline values: CDR1 SGHVS, CDR2 FQNEAQ. The CDR3 covers 15 residues. V lost 5 bases, J lost 6 bases, and 16 bases lay in between. The DNA of the CDR3 is TGTGCCAGCAGCCGAGTGGGGGGAGGCTCCGGGGAGCTGTTTTTT. Protein product: CASSRVGGGSGELFF.

The chain carries TRBV1 and TRBJ2-3; the listed D gene, TRBD2, was not tested against the DNA. TRBV1 corresponds to a pseudogene. The CDR3 length is 20 residues. CDR3: CTSSQKPLGSGGYSTDTQYF. CDR3 nucleotides: TGCACCAGCAGCCAAAAGCCCCTGGGGAGCGGGGGGTATAGCACAGATACGCAGTATTTT.

This clone has only one observation. This rearrangement joins TRBV5-8 to TRBJ1-2; D may be TRBD1 (5 bases). This CDR3 region has 14 residues. Trimming removed 6 bases from V and 4 bases from J, with 16 bases in between. Germline V lookup: CDR1 SGHTS, CDR2 YDEGEE. The CDR3 coding sequence is TGTGCCAGCACCCCTTTCGGGGCGGGCTATGGCTACACCTTC. Translation: CASTPFGAGYGYTF.

This clone has just one count. This chain links TRBV7-8 with TRBJ2-7; D remains unclear. Germline assignment: CDR1 SGHVS and CDR2 FQNEAQ. The CDR3 runs 11 residues. V was shortened by 0 bases and J by 6 bases, with 3 bases between the two germline ends. This chain's CDR3 is CASSLAVEQYF. DNA for the CDR3: TGTGCCAGCAGCTTAGCTGTCGAGCAGTACTTC.

This clone appeared once. This chain connects TRBV6-5 to TRBJ2-5, with D perhaps being TRBD1 or TRBD2 (5 bases each). CDR1 is MNHEY and CDR2 is SVGAGI in the germline V gene. The V end was cut by 11 bases, the J end by 1 base, with 5 bases between. The CDR3 runs 10 residues. The CDR3 bases are TGTGCCGGGGGCCAAGAGACCCAGTACTTC. This gives the protein CAGGQETQYF.

This chain links TRBV6-5 with TRBJ1-2; D is possibly TRBD1 (5 bases). Looked up from germline, CDR1 is MNHEY and CDR2 is SVGAGI. The CDR3 is 15 amino acids. Trimming left V 0 bases short and J 3 bases short, with 11 bases between. The CDR3 sequence is CASSYSIDRYYGYTF. In nucleotides, the CDR3 is TGTGCCAGCAGTTACTCCATCGACAGATACTATGGCTACACCTTC.

The rearrangement links TRBV6-5 to TRBJ1-1; no clear D. From germline, CDR1 is MNHEY and CDR2 SVGAGI. V lost 7 bases and J lost 4, with 16 bases in between. The CDR3 extends over 14 amino acids. In DNA form, the CDR3 reads TGTGCCAGCACCTCGACCAACTGGGGCACTGAAGCTTTCTTT. Translating gives CASTSTNWGTEAFF.

The rearrangement joins TRBV9 to TRBJ2-5; 13 nucleotides match TRBD2. The CDR3 has 16 residues. Germline CDR1 and CDR2: SGDLS and YYNGEE. V dropped 3 bases and J dropped 5; count of bases not matched to a gene: 7. The CDR3 nucleotides are TGTGCCAGCAGCGCACGACTAGCGGGGGGTGGTGAGACCCAGTACTTC. This sequence encodes CASSARLAGGGETQYF.

The gene calls are TRBV2 and TRBJ2-1, with 8 positions matching TRBD2. There are 14 residues in the CDR3. Germline V CDR1 and CDR2: SNHLY, FYNNEI. J was trimmed by 9 bases and V by 6 bases; bases with no gene match: 10. The CDR3 DNA sequence: TGTGCCAGCAGAGGACTAGCAGTTATGGGTGAGCAGTTCTTC. Translated, it gives CASRGLAVMGEQFF.

This chain joins TRBV7-9 and TRBJ1-3; unclear D gene. Trimming left V 1 base short and J 0 bases short, with 4 bases between. Germline CDR1 is SEHNR and CDR2 is FQNEAQ (reference sequence). The CDR3 is 14 amino acids. CDR3 loop: CASSLEVSGNTIYF. Written as DNA, the CDR3 is TGTGCCAGCAGCTTAGAGGTCTCTGGAAACACCATATATTTT.